The subject of this entry is one T cell receptor (beta chain). Its antigen is as yet unknown. The data stem from a study of cytomegalovirus exposure and HLA in healthy donors. PCR employed 60 Vbeta and 13 Jbeta primers. Assay used: immunoSEQ multiplex PCR; TCRdb lists only in-frame clones, some missing. The sample lists 150,000 to 200,000 clones, less than 80% occurring once. Study outcomes and limitations: The authors later found most CMV-associated TCR beta chains appeared HLA-restricted. In vitro assays verified that a few CMV-associated chains recognized CMV antigens specifically. HLA-A and HLA-B allele assignments for most subjects were reportedly predicted accurately using TCR beta sequences. Association of a missense DCLRE1C variant with TCR beta V- and J-gene trimming was reported in a later analysis.

Per the germline V gene, CDR1 is LNHNV and CDR2 is YYDKDF (reference sequence). With 3 bases removed from V and 0 bases from J, the gap between germline ends came to 6 bases. CDR3 length: 14 amino acids. This receptor was obtained from a man aged 35 to 55 in good health and CMV-seronegative. The rearrangement joins TRBV15 to TRBJ1-5, with D unclear. The sequencing input was PBMCs. CDR3 amino acids: CATSSQNSNQPQHF. The CDR3 DNA follows: TGTGCCACCAGCAGTCAGAATAGCAATCAGCCCCAGCATTTT.